These 16 T cell receptor beta chains share one sample of origin, sequenced in a study of regulatory T cells in long-lasting Graves disease (dated by TCRdb to the early 2020s). The protocol used for the library was multiplex PCR. Sequencing took place on an Illumina HiSeq 4000. To build TCR beta libraries, CDR3 regions were amplified by Arm-PCR using iRepertoire HTBI primers. The raw public reads went through TCRdb reprocessing: fastp at Q25, MiXCR clone calling, in-frame beta chains kept. Rows with a matching CDR3 protein are joined into one entry that keeps the most common DNA and genes. The sample records about 540,000 distinct CDR3 sequences, approximately 15% of which are singletons. 8.5% to 10% of the sample rests with the top ten. The time point label corresponds to: newly diagnosed GD, antithyroid drugs for less than 3 months. RNA was extracted from PBMCs in TRIzol for both TCR sequencing and RNA sequencing.

This sample also appeared in a second study, on T cells in Graves' hyperthyroidism and ophthalmopathy.

The sample here was peripheral blood mononuclear cells (PBMCs), taken at new diagnosis, from a patient treated with antithyroid drugs. Receptor source: a young man with Graves disease. Donor details come from another sample of the same person, matched by shared clones.

Only a few counts were recorded for this clonotype. The V and J genes are TRBV4-2 and TRBJ2-2; TRBD2 matches at 9 bases. J was trimmed by 4 bases and V by 0 bases; bases with no gene match: 6. From germline, CDR1 is LGHNA and CDR2 YNFKEQ. The length of the CDR3 is 17 residues. This CDR3 reads CASSQDGGRALTGELFF. CDR3 sequence (DNA): TGTGCCAGCAGCCAAGATGGCGGGAGGGCCCTCACCGGGGAGCTGTTTTTT.

The CDR3 reads CASSLRGLGGTDTQYF. CDR3 nucleotide sequence: TGTGCCAGCAGCTTAAGGGGGTTAGGGGGCACAGATACGCAGTATTTT. The rearrangement uses TRBV13 and TRBJ2-3, with TRBD1 as a possible D gene (6 bases). This CDR3 is built from 16 residues. V dropped 2 bases and J dropped 1 base, with 13 bases sitting between them. Germline CDR1 is PRHDT and CDR2 is FYEKMQ (reference sequence).

This chain links TRBV19 with TRBJ2-1; 7 bases line up with TRBD1. J lost 2 bases, V lost 5 bases, and 9 bases had no gene match. Looked up from germline, CDR1 is LNHDA and CDR2 is SQIVND (reference sequence). The CDR3 totals 16 residues. The CDR3 bases are TGTGCCAGTAGTCCCAGACAGGGTCAGCCCTACAATGAGCAGTTCTTC. Protein: CASSPRQGQPYNEQFF.

This clonotype was detected many times. The genes are TRBV7-8 and TRBJ2-7, with a weak D call TRBD2 (6 bases). Trimming pared 6 bases from V and 2 bases from J, leaving 11 bases between. This CDR3 region has 13 residues. The V gene's germline CDR1 is SGHVS and CDR2 FQNEAQ. CDR3 amino acids: CASSVGGPYEQYF. DNA of the CDR3: TGTGCCAGCAGTGTTGGAGGGCCCTACGAGCAGTACTTC.

In its sample, this clonotype was seen many times. CDR3 protein: CAWTYLDEQFF. CDR3 bases: TGTGCCTGGACCTATCTCGATGAGCAGTTCTTC. The chain has TRBV30 and TRBJ2-1; D is undetermined. This CDR3 has 11 amino acids. Germline V gene data show CDR1 as GTSNPN and CDR2 as SVGIG (reference sequence). V lost 4 bases and J 8 bases, leaving 9 bases between the germline ends.

The chain carries TRBV24-1 and TRBJ2-1, with D possibly being TRBD2 (6 bases). Germline V gene sequence: CDR1 KGHDR, CDR2 SFDVKD. V lost 8 bases and J lost 1, with 8 bases in between. The CDR3 is 13 residues long. The CDR3 region is CATMGGSYNEQFF. CDR3 sequence (DNA): TGTGCCACCATGGGGGGTTCCTACAATGAGCAGTTCTTC.

The sample holds many counts of this clonotype. The gene calls are TRBV2 and TRBJ2-2, with D possibly TRBD2 on 5 matching bases. Germline CDR1 SNHLY, CDR2 FYNNEI. V lost 2 bases to trimming and J lost 0 bases, with 10 bases between them. The length of the CDR3 is 16 residues. The CDR3 is CASSEIGGPNTGELFF. The DNA of the CDR3 is TGTGCCAGCAGTGAAATAGGCGGGCCGAACACCGGGGAGCTGTTTTTT.

This clonotype was found many times. The chain combines TRBV20-1 with TRBJ2-7, with 10 bases matching TRBD2. CDR1 and CDR2 from the germline V gene are DFQATT and SNEGSKA (reference sequence). V shed 3 bases, J shed 1 base, and the junction held 15 bases outside the gene matches. The CDR3 extends over 18 amino acids. Written as DNA, the CDR3 is TGCAGTGCTAGGGCCGGGGGGCTAGCGGGAGTCACGTCCTACGAGCAGTACTTC. Translation gives CSARAGGLAGVTSYEQYF.

This clonotype was recorded many times. The chain recombines TRBV20-1 with TRBJ1-1; no clear D. The CDR3 spans 12 residues. V shed 2 bases and J shed 4 bases, with 8 bases lying between them. Germline V gene lookup returns CDR1 DFQATT and CDR2 SNEGSKA (reference sequence). CDR3 nucleotides: TGCAGTGCTAGATCGTGGGGCACTGAAGCTTTCTTT. Encoded protein: CSARSWGTEAFF.

In its sample, this clonotype was seen a few times. V and J are TRBV20-1 and TRBJ2-1; no clear D gene. V dropped 1 base and J dropped 6 bases, with 16 bases sitting between them. The CDR3 extends over 15 amino acids. Germline V gene data show CDR1 as DFQATT and CDR2 as SNEGSKA (reference sequence). The chain's CDR3 is CSARALITPGNEQFF. In nucleotides, the CDR3 is TGCAGTGCTAGAGCCCTTATCACCCCGGGCAATGAGCAGTTCTTC.

The table lists this clonotype with a few counts. The rearrangement links TRBV14 to TRBJ2-1; the D gene could be TRBD1 or TRBD2 (6 bases each). The CDR3 totals 20 residues. In germline, CDR1 is SGHDN, CDR2 FVKESK. V dropped 4 bases and J dropped 1 base, with 26 bases sitting between them. CDR3 sequence (DNA): TGTGCCAGCAGCCGAATTCCACCAAGGGGGGTCCGATGGTCCTACAATGAGCAGTTCTTC. Protein sequence: CASSRIPPRGVRWSYNEQFF.

CDR3 in DNA: TGCGCCAGCAGCTTCGAAGGCCTAACCACTTATGGTGGGGGCTACACCTTC. This translates into CASSFEGLTTYGGGYTF. The V call is TRBV5-1, the J call TRBJ1-2; D is ambiguous. The CDR3 runs 17 residues. Germline V gives CDR1 SGHRS, CDR2 YFSETQ. The V end lost 2 bases, the J end lost 8 bases, and 25 bases lay between the germline ends.

This clonotype has a handful of counts. V gene TRBV20-1 combines with J gene TRBJ1-2; D is perhaps TRBD1 (5 bases). The CDR3 has 15 residues. V was clipped by 6 bases and J by 11 bases, with 28 bases between them. Germline CDR1 is DFQATT and CDR2 is SNEGSKA (reference sequence). The CDR3 DNA sequence: TGCAGTGCCCCCCTCGGGGCAGGACTAACTATGGCTTACACCTTC. Residues: CSAPLGAGLTMAYTF.

In this sample, this clonotype turned up many times. The chain is built from TRBV6-1 and TRBJ2-5; 10 bases agree with TRBD1. CDR1 and CDR2 (germline): MNHNS, SASEGT. There are 16 residues in the CDR3. With V trimmed by 2 bases and J by 4 bases, 7 bases remained unmatched. As DNA, the CDR3 is TGTGCCAGCAGTGAATGGGGTTGGGACAGGGGAGAGACCCAGTACTTC. Its translation: CASSEWGWDRGETQYF.

This clonotype was recorded many times. The V and J genes are TRBV20-1 and TRBJ1-1, with D tentatively TRBD1 (5 bases). Germline loops: CDR1 DFQATT, CDR2 SNEGSKA (reference sequence). The V end was cut by 0 bases, the J end by 0 bases, with 8 bases between. The CDR3 is 14 residues long. CDR3: CSAREDTMNTEAFF. For the CDR3, the DNA is TGCAGTGCTAGAGAGGACACCATGAACACTGAAGCTTTCTTT.

This clonotype showed up many times. V is TRBV10-3 and J is TRBJ2-1, with unresolved D. V was trimmed by 2 bases and J by 10 bases, leaving 6 bases between them. The CDR3 extends over 11 amino acids. CDR1 ENHRY and CDR2 SYGVKD come from the germline V gene. Here the CDR3 reads CAISEVFEQFF. The CDR3 region has the DNA TGTGCCATCAGTGAGGTTTTCGAGCAGTTCTTC.